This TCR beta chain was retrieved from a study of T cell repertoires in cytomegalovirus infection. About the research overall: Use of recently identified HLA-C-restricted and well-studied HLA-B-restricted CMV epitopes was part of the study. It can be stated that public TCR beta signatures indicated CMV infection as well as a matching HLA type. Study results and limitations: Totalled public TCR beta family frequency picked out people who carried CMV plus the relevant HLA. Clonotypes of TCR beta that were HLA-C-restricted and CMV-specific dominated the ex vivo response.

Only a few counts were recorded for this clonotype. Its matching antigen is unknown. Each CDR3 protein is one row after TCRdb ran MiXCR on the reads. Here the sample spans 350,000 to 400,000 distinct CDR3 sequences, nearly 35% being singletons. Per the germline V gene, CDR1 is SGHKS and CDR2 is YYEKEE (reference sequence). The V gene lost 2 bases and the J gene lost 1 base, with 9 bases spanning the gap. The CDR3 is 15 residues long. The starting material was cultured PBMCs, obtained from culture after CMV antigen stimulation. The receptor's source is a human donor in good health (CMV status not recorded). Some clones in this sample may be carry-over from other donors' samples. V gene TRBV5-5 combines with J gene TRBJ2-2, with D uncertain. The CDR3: CASSFPKKNTGELFF. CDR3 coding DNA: TGTGCCAGCAGCTTCCCAAAGAAGAACACCGGGGAGCTGTTTTTT.